These T cell receptor beta chains were read from a single sample in a study of cytomegalovirus exposure and HLA in healthy donors. Here immunoSEQ multiplex PCR was the method, and the copy in TCRdb shows in-frame clones only, minus some. In the table there are about 130,000 clones, about 80% of which are singletons. Sample: PBMCs. These receptors all come from a man aged 25-45 years in good health and CMV-seronegative. Both conserved end residues are part of each CDR3. Fields, in order: J gene, clone size, V gene, D gene, CDR3 DNA, CDR3 protein. The D gene is left open where the match is weak. The size entry is marked missing in some rows and otherwise reads once, few, many or a size class.

>TRBJ1-2|.|TRBV20-1|.
TGCAGCGAGCGGGCCGACTATGGCTACACCTTC
CSERADYGYTF
>TRBJ1-1|.|TRBV12-1|.
TGTGCCAGCAGCTCCTCAGGGGGCGATGACACTGAAGCTTTCTTT
CASSSSGGDDTEAFF
>TRBJ2-6|few|TRBV9|.
TGTGCCAGCAGCTTGGGGAGGTCAAACTCTGGGGCCAACGTCCTGACTTTC
CASSLGRSNSGANVLTF
>TRBJ2-6|.|TRBV6-1|.
TGTGCCAGCACCGAAGGGGGTACTGGGGCCAACGTCCTGACTTTC
CASTEGGTGANVLTF
>TRBJ2-1|.|TRBV5-4|.
TGTGCCAGCAGCTTGGCCAGGGGCTCACAATACAATGAGCAGTTCTTC
CASSLARGSQYNEQFF
>TRBJ1-2|.|TRBV7-9|TRBD1
TGTGCCAGCAGCCCATGGACAGGGGGTAGGGGCTACACCTTC
CASSPWTGGRGYTF
>TRBJ2-7|.|TRBV14|TRBD1
TGTGCCAGCAGGTCAGACAGGGATCCCCCCTACGAGCAGTACTTC
CASRSDRDPPYEQYF
>TRBJ1-1|.|TRBV2|TRBD1
TGTGCCAGCAGTGGGCCTCAGGGGGCCACTGAAGCTTTCTTT
CASSGPQGATEAFF
>TRBJ2-2|.|TRBV6-5|.
TGTGCCAGCAGTTACCGAGGGCCCGGGGAGCTGTTTTTT
CASSYRGPGELFF
>TRBJ1-6|.|TRBV6-6|.
TGTGCCAGCAGTTACTCCGCCAGGGAAGGCTCACCCCTCCACTTT
CASSYSAREGSPLHF
>TRBJ2-5|.|TRBV4-2|TRBD1
TGTGCCAGCAGCCGGGCAGGGGGCCCCCAAGAGACCCAGTACTTC
CASSRAGGPQETQYF
>TRBJ2-3|few|TRBV16|.
TGTGCCAGCAGCCAATCGGGCGAAGCCGGTACGCAGTATTTT
CASSQSGEAGTQYF
>TRBJ2-1|.|TRBV5-6|TRBD1
TGTGCCAGCAGCTGGACAGGGTTCAGCGGTACCTACAATGAGCAGTTCTTC
CASSWTGFSGTYNEQFF
>TRBJ1-1|.|TRBV19|.
TGTGCCAGTAACGCACAGCCCATTCTGAACACTGAAGCTTTCTTT
CASNAQPILNTEAFF
>TRBJ2-3|.|TRBV2|.
TGTGCCACCTCAGGGGAACTAAGCACAGATACGCAGTATTTT
CATSGELSTDTQYF
>TRBJ1-2|.|TRBV6-5|TRBD1
TGTGCCAGCACCCAGGCAGGGGGAGTTTTCGGCTACACCTTC
CASTQAGGVFGYTF
>TRBJ2-1|.|TRBV7-8|TRBD2
TGTGCCAGCAGCTTAAGCCCATTCCCGGGACTAGCGGGAGTAATCGATGAGCAGTTCTTC
CASSLSPFPGLAGVIDEQFF
>TRBJ1-5|few|TRBV12-5|TRBD1
TGTGCTAGTGGTTGGAGGGACAGGGTGATGGGGCAGCCCCAGCATTTT
CASGWRDRVMGQPQHF
>TRBJ2-1|.|TRBV7-2|.
TGTGCCAGCAGCTTAGCGCAGATACCCTACAATGAGCAGTTCTTC
CASSLAQIPYNEQFF
>TRBJ2-3|.|TRBV4-3|TRBD2
TGCGCCAGCAGCCAGACAAGCGGGGACCCCCATACGCAGTATTTT
CASSQTSGDPHTQYF
>TRBJ1-5|.|TRBV28|.
TGTGCCAGCAGTTCGCTACAGGGATCTAATCAGCCCCAGCATTTT
CASSSLQGSNQPQHF
>TRBJ1-1|few|TRBV5-1|.
TGCGCCAGCAGCTCTCCCGGGAGTATGAACACTGAAGCTTTCTTT
CASSSPGSMNTEAFF
>TRBJ1-4|.|TRBV30|TRBD1
TGTGCCTGGAGTCCGGGACAGTCTAATGAAAAACTGTTTTTT
CAWSPGQSNEKLFF
>TRBJ2-3|once|TRBV6-1|.
TGTGCCAGCACCTTTGGGCGAGTAAGCACAGATACGCAGTATTTT
CASTFGRVSTDTQYF
>TRBJ2-4|.|TRBV4-1|TRBD1
TGCGCCAGCAGCTACCGGACAGGGGACAAAAACATTCAGTACTTC
CASSYRTGDKNIQYF
>TRBJ1-6|few|TRBV7-2|.
TGTGCCAGCAGCCCCCACCGGTCCCTCCACTTT
CASSPHRSLHF
>TRBJ1-3|.|TRBV6-5|.
TGTGCCAGCAGCCGACAACACTCTGGAAACACCATATATTTT
CASSRQHSGNTIYF
>TRBJ1-1|few|TRBV6-5|TRBD1
TGTGCCAGCGGGTCGGGACAGCGGAACACTGAAGCTTTCTTT
CASGSGQRNTEAFF
>TRBJ2-7|.|TRBV6-1|.
TGTGCCAGCAGGTCTAAATCGCAGGGAACCTACGAGCAGTACTTC
CASRSKSQGTYEQYF
>TRBJ2-7|.|TRBV6-6|.
TGTGCCAGCAGTGGACCCGGGACAACAACCTACGAGCAGTACTTC
CASSGPGTTTYEQYF
>TRBJ2-5|.|TRBV4-3|TRBD2
TGCGCCAGCAGCCAGCGACTAGCGGGAGGAGCTGATAAAGAGACCCAGTACTTC
CASSQRLAGGADKETQYF
>TRBJ2-7|few|TRBV2|TRBD2
TGTGCCAGCAGGGGGGGACTAGCGGGCCTCGAGCAGTACTTC
CASRGGLAGLEQYF
>TRBJ1-5|.|TRBV6-1|.
TGTGCCACGGGGTTGAGGCCCCAGCATTTT
CATGLRPQHF
>TRBJ2-1|.|TRBV7-9|TRBD2
TGTGCCAGCAGCTTCCGCCTAGCGGGAGAATCCCCCAATGAGCAGTTCTTC
CASSFRLAGESPNEQFF
>TRBJ2-7|.|TRBV29-1|TRBD1
TGCAGCGCCGGGACAGCCTCCTACGAGCAGTACTTC
CSAGTASYEQYF
>TRBJ2-1|.|TRBV2|.
TGTGCCAGCAGTCGGAGGGGCATAAACAATGAGCAGTTCTTC
CASSRRGINNEQFF
>TRBJ2-3|once|TRBV27|TRBD2
TGTGCCAGCAGTTCCCCCCAGCGGGAGGCAGATACGCAGTATTTT
CASSSPQREADTQYF
>TRBJ2-1|.|TRBV5-4|.
TGTGCCAGCAGCTCCAGGGGCGAGGGTATTAATGAGCAGTTCTTC
CASSSRGEGINEQFF
>TRBJ1-4|.|TRBV4-1|TRBD1
TGCGCCAGCAGCCGAGAGTTACAGGGGGCTGATGAAAAACTGTTTTTT
CASSRELQGADEKLFF
>TRBJ2-5|.|TRBV29-1|.
TGCAGCGTTGTAGGGTGGGGGGCAGGGGGGTACCAAGAGACCCAGTACTTC
CSVVGWGAGGYQETQYF
>TRBJ2-7|.|TRBV7-2|TRBD1
TGTGCCAGCAGCCTAGTACAGGGGGGCGAGCAGTACTTC
CASSLVQGGEQYF
>TRBJ2-5|few|TRBV11-2|TRBD2
TGTGCCAGCAGCTATTGGGGGGGAGAGACCCAGTACTTC
CASSYWGGETQYF
>TRBJ2-5|.|TRBV2|.
TGTGCCACCCAACCCGGAGCGGGAGAGACCCAGTACTTC
CATQPGAGETQYF
>TRBJ2-7|.|TRBV5-1|.
TGCGCCAGCAGCCGGACAGCTAGTTCCTACGAGCAGTACTTC
CASSRTASSYEQYF
>TRBJ2-2|.|TRBV19|.
TGTGCCAGTAGTATCGCCAGGGTTGCCGGGGAGCTGTTTTTT
CASSIARVAGELFF
>TRBJ2-3|.|TRBV6-5|TRBD2
TGTGCCAGCAAAAGGGAGGGTACGCAGTATTTT
CASKREGTQYF
>TRBJ2-7|.|TRBV12-5|.
TGTGCTAGTGGTTTCCTCCCCTATAACCACCGTCACCACGAGCAGTACTTC
CASGFLPYNHRHHEQYF
>TRBJ2-5|.|TRBV20-1|.
TGCAGTGCCCACGGAGAGACCCAGTACTTC
CSAHGETQYF
>TRBJ2-1|once|TRBV29-1|.
TGCAGCGTCCGCAGCTCCTACAATGAGCAGTTCTTC
CSVRSSYNEQFF
>TRBJ2-1|.|TRBV7-2|.
TGTGCCAGCAGCTTAGAATACGAGGGCAATGAGCAGTTCTTC
CASSLEYEGNEQFF
>TRBJ1-5|.|TRBV25-1|.
TGTGCCAGCAGTGATGGAGGACAGCCCCAGCATTTT
CASSDGGQPQHF
>TRBJ1-6|.|TRBV27|.
TGTGCCAGCAGCCGTTATAATTCACCCCTCCACTTT
CASSRYNSPLHF
>TRBJ1-5|.|TRBV29-1|.
TGCAGCGTTGGGATGGAGACGGCTAATGGGAATCAGCCCCAGCATTTT
CSVGMETANGNQPQHF
>TRBJ2-3|.|TRBV5-1|TRBD2
TGCGCCAGCAGCTTGGGGGGACTAGCGGGGGAAGATACGCAGTATTTT
CASSLGGLAGEDTQYF
>TRBJ1-5|once|TRBV7-9|TRBD1
TGTGCCAGCAGCCGAATACGCCGGGACAGTGAAGATCAGCCCCAGCATTTT
CASSRIRRDSEDQPQHF
>TRBJ1-1|.|TRBV18|TRBD1
TGTGCCAGCTCACAAGACAGGGGGTTGACTGAAGCTTTCTTT
CASSQDRGLTEAFF
>TRBJ1-5|.|TRBV6-5|TRBD1
TGTGCCAGCAGTTTGGACAGGGGGACAGAGCCCCAGCATTTT
CASSLDRGTEPQHF